The clone carrying this T cell receptor beta chain came up many times. Unique molecular identifiers were built into the TCRbeta library. TCRdb called the PCR reads again in MiXCR, with one record for every CDR3 protein. In the table there are 83,000 or so distinct CDR3 sequences, 6.5% to 8.5% of which are singletons. These data belong to a study of T-cell reconstitution after alpha-beta-depleted transplantation in children. This CDR3 contains 16 residues. Deletions cut 2 bases from V and 2 bases from J, with 18 bases between. The germline CDR1 and CDR2 sequences are GTSNPN and SVGIG (reference sequence).

This clonotype originated in a human donor who donated a stem cell graft to a child with congenital amegakaryocytic thrombocytopenia. This material consisted of PBMCs from the stem cell graft donor, taken from the stem cell graft. This chain links TRBV30 with TRBJ1-1; D not certain. CDR3 sequence reads: CAWSPYSGLTNTEAFF. Here the CDR3 DNA reads TGTGCCTGGAGTCCATACAGCGGATTGACCAACACTGAAGCTTTCTTT.